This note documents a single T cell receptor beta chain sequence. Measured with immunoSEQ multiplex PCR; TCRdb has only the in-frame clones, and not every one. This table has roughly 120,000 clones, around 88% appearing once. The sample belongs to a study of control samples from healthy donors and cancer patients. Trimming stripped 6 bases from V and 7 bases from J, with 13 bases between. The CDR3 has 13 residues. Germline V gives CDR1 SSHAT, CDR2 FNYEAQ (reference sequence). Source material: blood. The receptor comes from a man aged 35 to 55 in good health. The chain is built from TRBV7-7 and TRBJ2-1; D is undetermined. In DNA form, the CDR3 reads TGTGCCAGCAGTTCAGGTAGCCGGAATGAGCAGTTCTTC. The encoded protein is CASSSGSRNEQFF.